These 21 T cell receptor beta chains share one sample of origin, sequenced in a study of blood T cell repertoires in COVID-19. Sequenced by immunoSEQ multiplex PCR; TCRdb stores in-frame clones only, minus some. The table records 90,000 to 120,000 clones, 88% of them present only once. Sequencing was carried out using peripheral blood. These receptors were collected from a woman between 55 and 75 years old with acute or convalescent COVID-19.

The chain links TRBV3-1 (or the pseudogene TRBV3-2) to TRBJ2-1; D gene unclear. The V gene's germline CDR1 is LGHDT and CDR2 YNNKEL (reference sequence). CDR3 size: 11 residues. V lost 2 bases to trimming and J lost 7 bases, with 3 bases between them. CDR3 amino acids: CASSQPNEQFF. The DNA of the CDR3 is TGTGCCAGCAGCCAACCGAATGAGCAGTTCTTC.

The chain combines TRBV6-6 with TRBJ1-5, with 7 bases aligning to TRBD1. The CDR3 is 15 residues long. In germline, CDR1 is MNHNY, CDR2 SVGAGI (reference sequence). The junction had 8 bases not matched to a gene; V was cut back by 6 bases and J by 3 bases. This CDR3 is CASSPTGTDNQPQHF. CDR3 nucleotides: TGTGCCAGCAGCCCCACCGGGACAGACAATCAGCCCCAGCATTTT.

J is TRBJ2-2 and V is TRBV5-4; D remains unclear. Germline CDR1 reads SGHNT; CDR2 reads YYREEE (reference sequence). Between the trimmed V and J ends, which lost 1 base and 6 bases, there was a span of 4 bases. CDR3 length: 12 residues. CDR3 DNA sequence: TGTGCCAGCAGCTTGATCTCCGGGGAGCTGTTTTTT. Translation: CASSLISGELFF.

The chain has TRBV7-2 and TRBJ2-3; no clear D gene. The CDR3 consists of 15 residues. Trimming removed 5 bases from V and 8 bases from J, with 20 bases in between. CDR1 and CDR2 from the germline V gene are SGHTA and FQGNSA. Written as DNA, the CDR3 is TGTGCCAGCAGCCCACCTATCGGTATGGCAGGTACGCAGTATTTT. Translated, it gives CASSPPIGMAGTQYF. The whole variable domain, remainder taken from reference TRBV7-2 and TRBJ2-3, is GAGVSQSPSNKVTEKGKDVELRCDPISGHTALYWYRQSLGQGLEFLIYFQGNSAPDKSGLPSDRFSAERTGGSVSTLTIQRTQQEDSAVYLCASSPPIGMAGTQYFGPGTRLTVL.

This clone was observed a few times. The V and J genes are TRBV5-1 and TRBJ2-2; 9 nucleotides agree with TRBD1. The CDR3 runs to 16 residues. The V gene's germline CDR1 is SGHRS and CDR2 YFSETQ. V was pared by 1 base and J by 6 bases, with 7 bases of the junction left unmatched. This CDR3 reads CASSLTGGASPGELFF. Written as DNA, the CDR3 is TGCGCCAGCAGCTTGACAGGGGGCGCATCACCCGGGGAGCTGTTTTTT.

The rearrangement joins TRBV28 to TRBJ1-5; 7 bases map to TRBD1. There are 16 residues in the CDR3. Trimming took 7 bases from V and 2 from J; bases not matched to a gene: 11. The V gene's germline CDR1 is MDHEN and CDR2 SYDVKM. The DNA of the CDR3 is TGTGCCAGCATCCCCCTAGGGCAGGGGGGCAATCAGCCCCAGCATTTT. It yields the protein CASIPLGQGGNQPQHF. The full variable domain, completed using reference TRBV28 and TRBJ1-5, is DVKVTQSSRYLVKRTGEKVFLECVQDMDHENMFWYRQDPGLGLRLIYFSYDVKMKEKGDIPEGYSVSREKKERFSLILESASTNQTSMYLCASIPLGQGGNQPQHFGDGTRLSIL.

Here the CDR3 DNA reads TGCGCCAGCAGCATCGACAGGGGGTACAATGAGCAGTTCTTC. It codes for CASSIDRGYNEQFF. The V gene is TRBV5-1, the J gene TRBJ2-1, with 9 positions matching TRBD1. The germline gives CDR1 SGHRS, CDR2 YFSETQ. The CDR3 sequence is 14 residues long. Trimming cost V 4 bases and J 4 bases; bases outside gene matches: 3.

The CDR3, as DNA: TGTGCCAGCAGCACGGGACAGCGGGGGACTGAAGCTTTCTTT. Translated: CASSTGQRGTEAFF. The chain uses TRBV28 and TRBJ1-1, with 7 bases fitting TRBD1. The CDR3 is 14 residues long. Losses at the gene ends were 6 bases for V and 5 bases for J; bases not matched to a gene: 9. Looked up from germline, CDR1 is MDHEN and CDR2 is SYDVKM. The whole variable domain, filled in from reference TRBV28 and TRBJ1-1, reads DVKVTQSSRYLVKRTGEKVFLECVQDMDHENMFWYRQDPGLGLRLIYFSYDVKMKEKGDIPEGYSVSREKKERFSLILESASTNQTSMYLCASSTGQRGTEAFFGQGTRLTVV.

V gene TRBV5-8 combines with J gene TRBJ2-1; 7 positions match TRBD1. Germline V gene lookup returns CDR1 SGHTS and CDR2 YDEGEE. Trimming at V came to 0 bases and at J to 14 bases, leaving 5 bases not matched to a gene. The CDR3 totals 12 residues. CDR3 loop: CASSLVRGHKFF. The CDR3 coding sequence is TGTGCCAGCAGCTTGGTTAGGGGGCACAAGTTCTTC.

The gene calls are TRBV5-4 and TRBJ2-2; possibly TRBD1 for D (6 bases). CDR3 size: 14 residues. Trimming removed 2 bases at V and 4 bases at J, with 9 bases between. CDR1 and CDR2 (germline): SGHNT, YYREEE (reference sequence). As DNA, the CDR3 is TGTGCCAGCAGCTTTTCCAGGGGCACCGGGGAGCTGTTTTTT. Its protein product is CASSFSRGTGELFF.

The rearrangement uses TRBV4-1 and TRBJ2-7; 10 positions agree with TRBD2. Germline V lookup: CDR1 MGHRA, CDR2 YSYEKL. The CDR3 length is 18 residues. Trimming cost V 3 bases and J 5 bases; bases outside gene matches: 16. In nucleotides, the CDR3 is TGCGCCAGCAGCCATCAAACCCCAACTAGCGGGGCCACTCACGAGCAGTACTTC. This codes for CASSHQTPTSGATHEQYF.

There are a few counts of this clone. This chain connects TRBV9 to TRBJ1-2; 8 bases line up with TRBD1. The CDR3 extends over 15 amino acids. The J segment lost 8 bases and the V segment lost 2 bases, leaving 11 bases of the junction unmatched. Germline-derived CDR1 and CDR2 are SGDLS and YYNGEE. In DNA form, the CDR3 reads TGTGCCAGCAGCGTGGACCCCACAGGGGGAGAGGGCTACACCTTC. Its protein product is CASSVDPTGGEGYTF.

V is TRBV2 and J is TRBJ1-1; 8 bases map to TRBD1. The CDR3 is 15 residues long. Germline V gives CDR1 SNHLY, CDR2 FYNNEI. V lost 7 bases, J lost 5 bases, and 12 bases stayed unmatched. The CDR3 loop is CASNLVGQAGTEAFF. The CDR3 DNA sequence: TGTGCCAGCAACTTAGTGGGACAGGCGGGGACTGAAGCTTTCTTT.

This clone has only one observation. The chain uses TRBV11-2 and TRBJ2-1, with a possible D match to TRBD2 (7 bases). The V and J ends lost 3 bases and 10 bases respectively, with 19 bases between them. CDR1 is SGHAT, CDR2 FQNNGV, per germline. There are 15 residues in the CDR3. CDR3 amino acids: CASSFRVWGGREQFF. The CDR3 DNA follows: TGTGCCAGCAGCTTCCGGGTCTGGGGGGGCCGGGAGCAGTTCTTC.

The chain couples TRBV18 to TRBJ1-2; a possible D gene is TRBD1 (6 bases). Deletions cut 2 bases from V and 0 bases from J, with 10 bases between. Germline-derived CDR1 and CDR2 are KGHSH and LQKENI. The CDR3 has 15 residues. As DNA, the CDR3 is TGTGCCAGCTCACCATCGGCAGGGGCTAACTATGGCTACACCTTC. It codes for CASSPSAGANYGYTF.

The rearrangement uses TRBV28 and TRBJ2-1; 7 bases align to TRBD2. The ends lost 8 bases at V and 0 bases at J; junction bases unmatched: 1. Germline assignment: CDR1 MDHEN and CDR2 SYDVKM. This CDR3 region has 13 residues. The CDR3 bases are TGTGCCAGCGCTAGCGGCTCCTACAATGAGCAGTTCTTC. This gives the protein CASASGSYNEQFF. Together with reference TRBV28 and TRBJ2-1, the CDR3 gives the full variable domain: DVKVTQSSRYLVKRTGEKVFLECVQDMDHENMFWYRQDPGLGLRLIYFSYDVKMKEKGDIPEGYSVSREKKERFSLILESASTNQTSMYLCASASGSYNEQFFGPGTRLTVL.

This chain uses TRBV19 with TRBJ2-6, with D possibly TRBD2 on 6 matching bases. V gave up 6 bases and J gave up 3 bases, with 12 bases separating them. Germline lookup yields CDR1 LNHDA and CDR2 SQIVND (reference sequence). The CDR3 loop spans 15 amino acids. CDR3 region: CASRPRGGGANVLTF. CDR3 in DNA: TGTGCCAGTAGGCCAAGGGGAGGTGGGGCCAACGTCCTGACTTTC.

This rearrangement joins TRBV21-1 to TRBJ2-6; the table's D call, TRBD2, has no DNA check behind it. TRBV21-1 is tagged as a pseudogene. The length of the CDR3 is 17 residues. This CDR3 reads CASPREGVTSGANVLTF. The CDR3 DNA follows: TGTGCCAGCCCGCGGGAGGGGGTTACCTCTGGGGCCAACGTCCTGACTTTC.

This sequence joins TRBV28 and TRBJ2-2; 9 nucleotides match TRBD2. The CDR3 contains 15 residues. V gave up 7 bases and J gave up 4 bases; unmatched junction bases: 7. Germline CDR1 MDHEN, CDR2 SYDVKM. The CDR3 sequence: CASNPSGTFTGELFF. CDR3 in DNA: TGTGCCAGCAATCCTAGCGGGACCTTCACCGGGGAGCTGTTTTTT.

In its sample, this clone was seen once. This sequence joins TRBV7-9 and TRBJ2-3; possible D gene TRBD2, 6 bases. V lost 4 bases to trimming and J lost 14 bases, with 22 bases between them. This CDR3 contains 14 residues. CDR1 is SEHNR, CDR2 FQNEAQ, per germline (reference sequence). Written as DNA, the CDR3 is TGTGCCAGCAGCTCGAGACTGGGAGGTGCGATGGGGTATTTT. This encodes CASSSRLGGAMGYF.

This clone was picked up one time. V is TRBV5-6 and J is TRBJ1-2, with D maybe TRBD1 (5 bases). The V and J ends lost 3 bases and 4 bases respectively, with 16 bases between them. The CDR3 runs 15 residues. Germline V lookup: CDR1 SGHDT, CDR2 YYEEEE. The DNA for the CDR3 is TGTGCCAGCAGCTCGTGGGGCGCGGTCCTCTATGGCTACACCTTC. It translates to CASSSWGAVLYGYTF.